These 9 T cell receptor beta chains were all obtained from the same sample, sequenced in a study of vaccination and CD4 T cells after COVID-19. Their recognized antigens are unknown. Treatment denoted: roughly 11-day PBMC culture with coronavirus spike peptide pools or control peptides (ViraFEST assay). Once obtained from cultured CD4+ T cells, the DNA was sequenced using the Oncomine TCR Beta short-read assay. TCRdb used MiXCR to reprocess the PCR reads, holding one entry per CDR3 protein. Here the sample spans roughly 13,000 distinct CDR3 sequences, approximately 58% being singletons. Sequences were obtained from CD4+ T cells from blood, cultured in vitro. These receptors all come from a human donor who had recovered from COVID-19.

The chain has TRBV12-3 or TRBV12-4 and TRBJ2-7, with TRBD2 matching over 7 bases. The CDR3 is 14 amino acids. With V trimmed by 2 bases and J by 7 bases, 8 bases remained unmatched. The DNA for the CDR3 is TGTGCCAGCAGTTTACGCGGGAGAAGCGTAGAGCAGTACTTC. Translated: CASSLRGRSVEQYF.

CDR3 amino acids: CASSEFGPAAGAFF. For the CDR3, the DNA is TGTGCCAGCAGTGAATTCGGACCGGCCGCTGGGGCTTTCTTT. This chain links TRBV2 with TRBJ1-1; no clear D gene. The V gene's germline CDR1 is SNHLY and CDR2 FYNNEI. The CDR3 contains 14 residues. V was cut by 2 bases and J by 11 bases, with 18 bases left in between.

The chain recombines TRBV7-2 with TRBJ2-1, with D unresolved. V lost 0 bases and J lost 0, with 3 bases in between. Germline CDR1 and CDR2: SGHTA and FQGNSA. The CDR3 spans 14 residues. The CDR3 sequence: CASSLASSYNEQFF. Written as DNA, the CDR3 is TGTGCCAGCAGCTTAGCGAGCTCCTACAATGAGCAGTTCTTC.

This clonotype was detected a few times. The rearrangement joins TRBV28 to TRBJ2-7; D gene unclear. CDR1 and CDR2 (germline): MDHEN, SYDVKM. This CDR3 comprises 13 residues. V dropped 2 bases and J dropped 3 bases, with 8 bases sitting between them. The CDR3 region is CASSLTQLYEQYF. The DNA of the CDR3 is TGTGCCAGCAGTTTAACACAGCTCTACGAGCAGTACTTC.

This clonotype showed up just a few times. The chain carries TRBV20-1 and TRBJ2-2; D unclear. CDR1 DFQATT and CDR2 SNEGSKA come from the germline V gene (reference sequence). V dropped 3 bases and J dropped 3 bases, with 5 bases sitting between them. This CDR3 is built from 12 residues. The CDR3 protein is CSASTDTGELFF. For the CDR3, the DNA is TGCAGTGCTAGCACAGACACCGGGGAGCTGTTTTTT.

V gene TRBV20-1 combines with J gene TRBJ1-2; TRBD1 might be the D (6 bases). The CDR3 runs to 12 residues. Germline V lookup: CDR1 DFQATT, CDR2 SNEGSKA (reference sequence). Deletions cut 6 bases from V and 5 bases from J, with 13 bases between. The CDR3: CSALQTGYGYTF. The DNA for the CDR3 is TGCAGTGCCCTTCAAACAGGGTATGGCTACACCTTC.

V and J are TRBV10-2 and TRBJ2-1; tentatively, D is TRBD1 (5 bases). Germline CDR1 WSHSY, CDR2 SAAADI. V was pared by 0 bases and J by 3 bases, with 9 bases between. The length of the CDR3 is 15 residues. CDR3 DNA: TGCGCCAGCAGTGAGTCAAGGGGTTACTACAATGAGCAGTTCTTC. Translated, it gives CASSESRGYYNEQFF.

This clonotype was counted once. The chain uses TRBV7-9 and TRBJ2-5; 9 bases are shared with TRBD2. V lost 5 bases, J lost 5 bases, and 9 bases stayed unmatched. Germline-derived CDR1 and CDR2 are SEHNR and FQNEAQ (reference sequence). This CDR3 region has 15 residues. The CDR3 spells CASSQAPAGGETQYF. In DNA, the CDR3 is TGTGCCAGCAGCCAAGCCCCAGCGGGAGGCGAGACCCAGTACTTC.

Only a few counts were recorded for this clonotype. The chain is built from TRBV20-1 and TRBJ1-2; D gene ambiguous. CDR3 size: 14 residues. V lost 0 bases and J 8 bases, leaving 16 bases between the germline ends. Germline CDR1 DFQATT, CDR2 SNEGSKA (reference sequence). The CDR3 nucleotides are TGCAGTGCTAGAGACCTAGTCGGGTCTGGCGGCTACACCTTC. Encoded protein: CSARDLVGSGGYTF.